Listed below are T cell receptor beta chains from one sample, sequenced in a study of cytomegalovirus exposure and HLA in healthy donors. Here immunoSEQ multiplex PCR was the method, and the copy in TCRdb shows in-frame clones only, minus some. The sample yields 150,000 to 200,000 clones, roughly 80% seen once. The sequenced material came from PBMCs. The receptors stem from a male donor in good health and CMV-seronegative. CDR3s include the opening cysteine and the closing phenylalanine or tryptophan. Fields, in order: CDR3 DNA, CDR3 protein, J gene, clone size, D gene, V gene. A D gene is named only where the DNA matches it firmly. The listing skips clone size in some rows; elsewhere it reads once, few, many or a size class.

CDR3nt: TGTGCCAGCAGCCCGGGGGGGAAAGAGACCCAGTACTTC
CDR3aa: CASSPGGKETQYF
j_gene: TRBJ2-5
abundance: NA
d_gene: TRBD2
v_gene: TRBV7-2

CDR3nt: TGTGCCAGCAGCTTAGTCACGGGTTTTAGCACAGATACGCAGTATTTT
CDR3aa: CASSLVTGFSTDTQYF
j_gene: TRBJ2-3
abundance: NA
d_gene: NA
v_gene: TRBV11-2

CDR3nt: TGTTCCAGCAGCAGAGACTACTACGAGCAGTACTTC
CDR3aa: CSSSRDYYEQYF
j_gene: TRBJ2-7
abundance: few
d_gene: NA
v_gene: TRBV7-9

CDR3nt: TGTGCCAGCAGTTTGGGCAGGGTAGGTCAGCCCCAGCATTTT
CDR3aa: CASSLGRVGQPQHF
j_gene: TRBJ1-5
abundance: NA
d_gene: NA
v_gene: TRBV28

CDR3nt: TGCGCCAGCAGCCAAGCTTCAACGGGGATCGAAAAACTGTTTTTT
CDR3aa: CASSQASTGIEKLFF
j_gene: TRBJ1-4
abundance: many
d_gene: NA
v_gene: TRBV4-3

CDR3nt: TGTGCCAGCAGCGCCGGACAGGGCTCTGGGGGAGCTTTCTTT
CDR3aa: CASSAGQGSGGAFF
j_gene: TRBJ1-1
abundance: NA
d_gene: TRBD1
v_gene: TRBV9

CDR3nt: TGTGCCAGCTCACCGGGACAGGTCCCGCTCGACGAGCAGTACTTC
CDR3aa: CASSPGQVPLDEQYF
j_gene: TRBJ2-7
abundance: NA
d_gene: TRBD1
v_gene: TRBV18

CDR3nt: TGTGCCAGCAGAAGTAGTGGCACCGGGGAGCTGTTTTTT
CDR3aa: CASRSSGTGELFF
j_gene: TRBJ2-2
abundance: few
d_gene: NA
v_gene: TRBV27

CDR3nt: TGTGCCAGCAGCTCTAGGTCGCTAGCGGGTTACGAGCAGTACTTC
CDR3aa: CASSSRSLAGYEQYF
j_gene: TRBJ2-7
abundance: few
d_gene: TRBD2
v_gene: TRBV11-2

CDR3nt: TGTGCCAGCAGTGAAGCGCTCATCCACAGAGATGGCTACACCTTC
CDR3aa: CASSEALIHRDGYTF
j_gene: TRBJ1-2
abundance: once
d_gene: NA
v_gene: TRBV6-1

CDR3nt: TGTGCCAGCAGCCCGGGACTAGCGGGAGGTCGAGGGAACAATGAGCAGTTCTTC
CDR3aa: CASSPGLAGGRGNNEQFF
j_gene: TRBJ2-1
abundance: NA
d_gene: TRBD2
v_gene: TRBV14

CDR3nt: TGTGCCAGCAGCTTAGCCGGAGGAACAACTGAAGCTTTCTTT
CDR3aa: CASSLAGGTTEAFF
j_gene: TRBJ1-1
abundance: NA
d_gene: NA
v_gene: TRBV7-9

CDR3nt: TGTGCCACGAGGGGGCCGGGGGCCTTCACAGATACGCAGTATTTT
CDR3aa: CATRGPGAFTDTQYF
j_gene: TRBJ2-3
abundance: NA
d_gene: NA
v_gene: TRBV5-4

CDR3nt: TGTGCCAGTAGGGGGACAGGGGTGAACTATGGCTACACCTTC
CDR3aa: CASRGTGVNYGYTF
j_gene: TRBJ1-2
abundance: NA
d_gene: TRBD1
v_gene: TRBV6-1

CDR3nt: TGTGCCAGCTCCACGCCGACAGGGATATACAATGAGCAGTTCTTC
CDR3aa: CASSTPTGIYNEQFF
j_gene: TRBJ2-1
abundance: NA
d_gene: TRBD1
v_gene: TRBV18

CDR3nt: TGTGCCAGGGGACATCGACGGGACAGACGAAACTACGAGCAGTACTTC
CDR3aa: CARGHRRDRRNYEQYF
j_gene: TRBJ2-7
abundance: NA
d_gene: TRBD1
v_gene: TRBV19

CDR3nt: TGTGCCAGCAGCTTGAGACTAGCGGGAGACAATGAGCAGTTCTTC
CDR3aa: CASSLRLAGDNEQFF
j_gene: TRBJ2-1
abundance: once
d_gene: TRBD2
v_gene: TRBV7-2

CDR3nt: TGCAGCGTAACTTCCGGGACAGCCCTGCTGTCAGCTTTCTTT
CDR3aa: CSVTSGTALLSAFF
j_gene: TRBJ1-1
abundance: NA
d_gene: TRBD1
v_gene: TRBV29-1

CDR3nt: TGTGCCAGCAGTTTAGCAGGGTACGAGCAGTACTTC
CDR3aa: CASSLAGYEQYF
j_gene: TRBJ2-7
abundance: NA
d_gene: NA
v_gene: TRBV28

CDR3nt: TGTGCCAGCAGCCGGGACAGGAAAGGTTACTACGAGCAGTACTTC
CDR3aa: CASSRDRKGYYEQYF
j_gene: TRBJ2-7
abundance: NA
d_gene: TRBD1
v_gene: TRBV5-6

CDR3nt: TGCGCCAGCAGCTTGGCCGGGGGGTCCGGGGCCAACGTCCTGACTTTC
CDR3aa: CASSLAGGSGANVLTF
j_gene: TRBJ2-6
abundance: NA
d_gene: TRBD2
v_gene: TRBV5-1

CDR3nt: TGTGCCAGCAATGAATATGGAGGGGGCTACACCTTC
CDR3aa: CASNEYGGGYTF
j_gene: TRBJ1-2
abundance: NA
d_gene: NA
v_gene: TRBV28

CDR3nt: TGTGCCAGCAGCTTAGAGGGGCTAGCGGGAGGAGCCTACAATGAGCAGTTCTTC
CDR3aa: CASSLEGLAGGAYNEQFF
j_gene: TRBJ2-1
abundance: NA
d_gene: TRBD2
v_gene: TRBV13

CDR3nt: TGCGCCAGCAGCTTGGACGGACAGGGATTGGGCGGGGAGCTGTTTTTT
CDR3aa: CASSLDGQGLGGELFF
j_gene: TRBJ2-2
abundance: few
d_gene: TRBD1
v_gene: TRBV5-1

CDR3nt: TGTGCCAGCAGACCCCGCCGGGACAATGGCTACACCTTC
CDR3aa: CASRPRRDNGYTF
j_gene: TRBJ1-2
abundance: NA
d_gene: NA
v_gene: TRBV28

CDR3nt: TGTGCCAGCAGCCAAGAACGGATAGCGGGCAAAAACATTCAGTACTTC
CDR3aa: CASSQERIAGKNIQYF
j_gene: TRBJ2-4
abundance: NA
d_gene: TRBD2
v_gene: TRBV14